Below, one T cell receptor (beta chain) is given with its context. Its antigen is undetermined. A much larger clone sits a single nucleotide away, making a read error possible. This specimen comes from a study of blood T cells in healthy people across ages. Each donor had 7.5 to 10 milliliters of peripheral blood drawn. Primers used in a second PCR of roughly 6 to 11 cycles were a sample-barcoded 5' primer and a J-beta primer mix. Any given sample supplied a minimum of 3 million CDR3-containing paired-end reads. TCRdb fed the 5' RACE reads into MiXCR, producing one record per CDR3 protein. Here the sample spans 650,000 to 800,000 distinct CDR3 sequences, over 40% being singletons. Study results and limitations: TCR beta diversity, measured per million T cells, fell in a roughly linear way with age. CMV status of donors was not determined, possibly confounding expanded clonotype changes.

The CDR3 runs to 14 residues. Trimming pared 4 bases from V and 4 bases from J, leaving 12 bases between. The chain joins TRBV12-3 or TRBV12-4 to TRBJ2-3; D may match TRBD1 or TRBD2 (5 bases each). The specimen sequenced was blood. The receptor's source is a woman of 80 years or more in good health. CDR3: CASSSPGTPDTQYF. CDR3 bases: TGTGCCAGCAGTTCCCCCGGGACCCCAGATACGCAGTATTTT.